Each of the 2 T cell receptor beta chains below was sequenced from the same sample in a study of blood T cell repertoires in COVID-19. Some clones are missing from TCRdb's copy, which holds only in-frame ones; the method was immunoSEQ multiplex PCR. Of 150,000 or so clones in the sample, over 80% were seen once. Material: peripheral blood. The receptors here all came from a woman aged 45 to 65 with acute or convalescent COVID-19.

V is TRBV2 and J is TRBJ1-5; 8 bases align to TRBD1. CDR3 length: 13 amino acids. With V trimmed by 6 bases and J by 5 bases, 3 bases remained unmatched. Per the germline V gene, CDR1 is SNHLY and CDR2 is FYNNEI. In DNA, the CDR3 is TGTGCCAGCAGGGTGGACAGGGATCAGCCCCAGCATTTT. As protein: CASRVDRDQPQHF.

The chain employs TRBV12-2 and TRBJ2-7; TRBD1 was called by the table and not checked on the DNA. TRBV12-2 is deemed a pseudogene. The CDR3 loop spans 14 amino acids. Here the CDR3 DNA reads TGTGCAAGTCGCTTAGGGAGACAGGGTTGCGAGCAGTACTTC. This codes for CASRLGRQGCEQYF.